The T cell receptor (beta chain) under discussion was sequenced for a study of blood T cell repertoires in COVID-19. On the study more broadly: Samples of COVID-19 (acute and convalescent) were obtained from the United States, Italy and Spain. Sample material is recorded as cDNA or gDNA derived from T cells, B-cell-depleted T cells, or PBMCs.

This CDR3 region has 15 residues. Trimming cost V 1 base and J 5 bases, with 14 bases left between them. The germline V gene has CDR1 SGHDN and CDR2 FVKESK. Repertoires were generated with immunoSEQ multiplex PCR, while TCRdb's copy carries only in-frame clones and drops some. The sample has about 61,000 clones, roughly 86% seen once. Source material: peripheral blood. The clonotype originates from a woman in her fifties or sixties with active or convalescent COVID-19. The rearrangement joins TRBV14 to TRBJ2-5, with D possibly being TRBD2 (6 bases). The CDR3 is CASSQVWGREETQYF. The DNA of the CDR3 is TGTGCCAGCAGCCAAGTCTGGGGTCGGGAGGAGACCCAGTACTTC. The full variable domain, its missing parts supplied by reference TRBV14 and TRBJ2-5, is EAGVTQFPSHSVIEKGQTVTLRCDPISGHDNLYWYRRVMGKEIKFLLHFVKESKQDESGMPNNRFLAERTGGTYSTLKVQPAELEDSGVYFCASSQVWGREETQYFGPGTRLLVL.